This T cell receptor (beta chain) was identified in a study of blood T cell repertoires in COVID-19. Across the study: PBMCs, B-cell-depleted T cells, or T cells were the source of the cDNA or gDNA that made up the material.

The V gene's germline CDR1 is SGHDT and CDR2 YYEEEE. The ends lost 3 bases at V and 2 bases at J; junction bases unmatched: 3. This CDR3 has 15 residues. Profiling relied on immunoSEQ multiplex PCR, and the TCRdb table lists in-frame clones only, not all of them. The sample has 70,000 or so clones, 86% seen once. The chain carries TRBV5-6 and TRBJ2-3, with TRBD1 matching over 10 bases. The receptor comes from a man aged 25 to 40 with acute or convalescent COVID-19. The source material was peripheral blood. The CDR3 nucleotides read TGTGCCAGCAGCTGGGGGACAGGGGACACAGATACGCAGTATTTT. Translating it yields CASSWGTGDTDTQYF.